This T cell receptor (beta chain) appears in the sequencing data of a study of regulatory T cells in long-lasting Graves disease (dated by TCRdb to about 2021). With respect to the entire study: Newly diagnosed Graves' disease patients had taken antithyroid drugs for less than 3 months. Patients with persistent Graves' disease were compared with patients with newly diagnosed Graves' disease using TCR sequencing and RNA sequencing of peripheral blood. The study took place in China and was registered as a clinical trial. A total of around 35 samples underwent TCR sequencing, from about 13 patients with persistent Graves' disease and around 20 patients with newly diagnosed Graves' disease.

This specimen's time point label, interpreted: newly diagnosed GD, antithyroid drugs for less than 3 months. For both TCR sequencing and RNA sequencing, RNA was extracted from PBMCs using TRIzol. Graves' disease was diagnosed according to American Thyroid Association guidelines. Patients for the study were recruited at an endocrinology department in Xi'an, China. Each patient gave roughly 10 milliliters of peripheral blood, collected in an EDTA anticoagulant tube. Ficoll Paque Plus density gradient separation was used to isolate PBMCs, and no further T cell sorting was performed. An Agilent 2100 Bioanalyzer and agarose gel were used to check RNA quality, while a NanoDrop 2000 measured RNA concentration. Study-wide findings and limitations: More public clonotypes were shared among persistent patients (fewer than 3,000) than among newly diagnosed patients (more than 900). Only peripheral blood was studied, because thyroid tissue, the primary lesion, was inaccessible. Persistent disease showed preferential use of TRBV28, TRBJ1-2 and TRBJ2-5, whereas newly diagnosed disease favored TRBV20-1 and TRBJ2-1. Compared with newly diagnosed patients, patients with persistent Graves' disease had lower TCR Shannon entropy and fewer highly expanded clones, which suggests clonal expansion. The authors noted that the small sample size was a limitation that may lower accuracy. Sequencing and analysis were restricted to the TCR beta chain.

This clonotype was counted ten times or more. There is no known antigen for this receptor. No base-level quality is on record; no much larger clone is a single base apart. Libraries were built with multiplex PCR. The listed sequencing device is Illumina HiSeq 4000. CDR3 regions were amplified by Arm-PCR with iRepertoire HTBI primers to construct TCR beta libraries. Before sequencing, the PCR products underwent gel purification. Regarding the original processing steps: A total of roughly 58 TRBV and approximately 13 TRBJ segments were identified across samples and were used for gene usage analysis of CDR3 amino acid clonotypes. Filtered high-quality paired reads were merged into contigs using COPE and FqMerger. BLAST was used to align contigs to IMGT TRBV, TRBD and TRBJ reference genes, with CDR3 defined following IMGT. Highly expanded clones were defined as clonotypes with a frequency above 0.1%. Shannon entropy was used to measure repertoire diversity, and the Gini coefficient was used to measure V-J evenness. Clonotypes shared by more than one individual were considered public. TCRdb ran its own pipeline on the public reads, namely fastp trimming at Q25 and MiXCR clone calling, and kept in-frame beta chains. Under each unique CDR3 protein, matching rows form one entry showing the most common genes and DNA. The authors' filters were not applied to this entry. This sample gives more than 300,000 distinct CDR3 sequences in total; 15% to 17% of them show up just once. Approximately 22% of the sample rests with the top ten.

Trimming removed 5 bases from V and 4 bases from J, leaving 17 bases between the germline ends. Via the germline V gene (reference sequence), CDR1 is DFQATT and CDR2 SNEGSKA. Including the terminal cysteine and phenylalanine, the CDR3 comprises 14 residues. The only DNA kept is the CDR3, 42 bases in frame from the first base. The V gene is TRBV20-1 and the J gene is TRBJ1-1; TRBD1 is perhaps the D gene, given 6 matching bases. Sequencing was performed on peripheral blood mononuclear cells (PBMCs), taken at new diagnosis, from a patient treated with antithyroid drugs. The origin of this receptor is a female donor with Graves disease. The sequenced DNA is TGCAGTGCTTCTTACCGGGGGGCGGGCACTGAAGCTTTCTTT. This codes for CSASYRGAGTEAFF.